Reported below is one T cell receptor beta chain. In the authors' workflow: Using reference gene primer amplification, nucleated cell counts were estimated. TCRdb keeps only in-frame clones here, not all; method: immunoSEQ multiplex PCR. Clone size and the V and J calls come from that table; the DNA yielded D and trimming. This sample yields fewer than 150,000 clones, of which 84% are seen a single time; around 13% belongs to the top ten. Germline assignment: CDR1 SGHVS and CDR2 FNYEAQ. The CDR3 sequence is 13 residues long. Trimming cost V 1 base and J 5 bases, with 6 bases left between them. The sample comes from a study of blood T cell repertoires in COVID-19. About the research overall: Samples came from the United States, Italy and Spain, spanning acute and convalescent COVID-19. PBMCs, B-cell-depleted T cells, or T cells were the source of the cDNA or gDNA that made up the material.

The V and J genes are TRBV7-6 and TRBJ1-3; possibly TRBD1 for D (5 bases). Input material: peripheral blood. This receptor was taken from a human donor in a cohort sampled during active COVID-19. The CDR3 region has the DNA TGTGCCAGCAGCTTAGGACAGAGAAACACCATATATTTT. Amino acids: CASSLGQRNTIYF.